The sequence of this T cell receptor beta chain was determined in a study of OX40 agonist ivuxolimab in advanced cancers. Study context: Ivuxolimab was delivered to patients intravenously every 2 weeks at doses spanning 0.01 to 10 mg/kg. A history of anti-PD-1, anti-PD-L1 or anti-CTLA-4 therapy was acceptable, and about 40% had some. Study-wide findings and caveats: In the 0.1 to 3.0 mg/kg range, CD4+ and CD8+ blood T cells had expanded clonally by week 6.

Profiling relied on immunoSEQ multiplex PCR, and the TCRdb table lists in-frame clones only, not all of them. The table includes about 22,000 clones, 75% to 90% detected once. Note on this clone: What it binds is unknown.

This clonotype was sampled from an adult with an advanced solid tumor such as melanoma, head and neck, liver or kidney cancer. The sequencing here drew on CD4+ or CD8+ T cells sorted from blood, taken in a trial of the OX40 agonist ivuxolimab.

The CDR3 DNA is TGTGCCAGCAATGGAGACGGTAGCAATCAGCCCCAGCATTTT. It encodes CASNGDGSNQPQHF. The gene calls are TRBV6-5 and TRBJ1-5; the D is unclear. Trimming pared 7 bases from V and 0 bases from J, leaving 10 bases between. In germline, CDR1 is MNHEY, CDR2 SVGAGI. This CDR3 region has 14 residues.